A single T cell receptor (beta chain) is shown here with its context. The antigen remains unidentified. These data originate in a study of T cell responses to AZD1222 COVID-19 vaccine. Overall study findings and caveats: Spike-specific TCR breadth and depth grew following two AZD1222 doses. Vaccine-related CD4 TCRs covered spike, predominating at 160-218 and 743-854.

The assay was immunoSEQ multiplex PCR, and TCRdb's table has in-frame clones only and misses some. The sample consists of some 150,000 clones, roughly 90% of them appearing once. The CDR3 extends over 14 amino acids. V was trimmed by 4 bases and J by 2 bases, leaving 11 bases between them. CDR1 is SGDLS, CDR2 YYNGEE, per germline. The chain joins TRBV9 to TRBJ2-3; no clear D. The TCR was taken from an adult who received the AZD1222 COVID-19 vaccine. Sample: peripheral blood, taken 28 days after the second AZD1222 dose. CDR3 DNA: TGTGCCAGCAGCCTACAAAGTCCCACAGATACGCAGTATTTT. It yields the protein CASSLQSPTDTQYF.